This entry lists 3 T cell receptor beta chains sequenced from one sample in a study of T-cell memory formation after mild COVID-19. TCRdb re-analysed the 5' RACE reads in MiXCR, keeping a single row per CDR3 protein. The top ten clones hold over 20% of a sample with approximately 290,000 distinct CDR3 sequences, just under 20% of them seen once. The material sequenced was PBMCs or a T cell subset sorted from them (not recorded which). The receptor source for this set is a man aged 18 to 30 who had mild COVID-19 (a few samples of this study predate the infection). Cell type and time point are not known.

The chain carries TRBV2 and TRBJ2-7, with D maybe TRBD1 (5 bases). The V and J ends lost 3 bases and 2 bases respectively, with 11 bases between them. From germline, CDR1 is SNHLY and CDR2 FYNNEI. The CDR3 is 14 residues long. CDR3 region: CASSETASTYEQYV. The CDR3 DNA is TGTGCCAGCAGTGAGACAGCCTCTACCTACGAGCAGTACGTC.

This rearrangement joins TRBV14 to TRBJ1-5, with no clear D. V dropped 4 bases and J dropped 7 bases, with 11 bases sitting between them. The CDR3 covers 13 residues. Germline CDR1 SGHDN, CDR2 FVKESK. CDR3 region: CASSRKPGQPQHF. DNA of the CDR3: TGTGCCAGCAGCCGGAAACCCGGGCAGCCCCAGCATTTT.

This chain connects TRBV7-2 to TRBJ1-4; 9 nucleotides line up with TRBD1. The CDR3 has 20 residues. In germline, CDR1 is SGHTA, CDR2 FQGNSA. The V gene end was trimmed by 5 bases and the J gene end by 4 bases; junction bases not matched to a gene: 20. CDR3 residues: CASSLVNRDREGSFNEKLFF. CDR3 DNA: TGTGCCAGCAGCCTTGTGAACCGGGACAGGGAGGGATCCTTTAATGAAAAACTGTTTTTT.